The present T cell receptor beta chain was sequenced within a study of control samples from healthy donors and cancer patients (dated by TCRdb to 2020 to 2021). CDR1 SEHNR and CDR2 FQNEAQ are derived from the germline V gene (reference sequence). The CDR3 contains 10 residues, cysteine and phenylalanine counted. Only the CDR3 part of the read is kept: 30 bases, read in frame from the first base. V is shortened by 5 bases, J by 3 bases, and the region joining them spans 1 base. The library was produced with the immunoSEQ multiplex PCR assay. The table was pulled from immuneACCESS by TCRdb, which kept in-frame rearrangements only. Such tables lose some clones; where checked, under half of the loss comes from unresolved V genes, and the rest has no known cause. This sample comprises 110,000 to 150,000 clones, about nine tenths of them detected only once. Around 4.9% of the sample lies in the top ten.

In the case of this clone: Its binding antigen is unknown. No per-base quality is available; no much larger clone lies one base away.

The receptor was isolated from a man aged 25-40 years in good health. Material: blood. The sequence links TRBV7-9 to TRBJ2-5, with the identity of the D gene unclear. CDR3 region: CASSKETQYF. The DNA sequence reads TGTGCCAGCAGCAAAGAGACCCAGTACTTC. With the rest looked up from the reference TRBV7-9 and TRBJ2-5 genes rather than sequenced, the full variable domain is DTGVSQNPRHKITKRGQNVTFRCDPISEHNRLYWYRQTLGQGPEFLTYFQNEAQLEKSRLLSDRFSAERPKGSFSTLEIQRTEQGDSAMYLCASSKETQYFGPGTRLLVL.